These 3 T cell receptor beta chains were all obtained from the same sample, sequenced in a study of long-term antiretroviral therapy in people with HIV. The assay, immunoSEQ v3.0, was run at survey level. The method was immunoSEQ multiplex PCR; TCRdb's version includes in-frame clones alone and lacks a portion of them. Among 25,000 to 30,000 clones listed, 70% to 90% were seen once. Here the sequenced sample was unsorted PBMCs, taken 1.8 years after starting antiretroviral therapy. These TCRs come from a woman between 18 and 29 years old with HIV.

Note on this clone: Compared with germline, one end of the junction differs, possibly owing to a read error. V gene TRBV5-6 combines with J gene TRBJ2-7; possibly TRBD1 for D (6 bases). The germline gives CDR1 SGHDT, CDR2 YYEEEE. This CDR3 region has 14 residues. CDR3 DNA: TGTGCCAGCAGTTTGGCTGGACAGCCTCTTTTTTGGTACTTC. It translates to CASSLAGQPLFWYF.

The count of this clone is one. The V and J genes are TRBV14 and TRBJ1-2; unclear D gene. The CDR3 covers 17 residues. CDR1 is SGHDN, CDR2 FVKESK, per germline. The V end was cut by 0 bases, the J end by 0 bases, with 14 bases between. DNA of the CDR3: TGTGCCAGCAGCCAAGATCGGGCACGGCCGTCTAACTATGGCTACACCTTC. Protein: CASSQDRARPSNYGYTF.

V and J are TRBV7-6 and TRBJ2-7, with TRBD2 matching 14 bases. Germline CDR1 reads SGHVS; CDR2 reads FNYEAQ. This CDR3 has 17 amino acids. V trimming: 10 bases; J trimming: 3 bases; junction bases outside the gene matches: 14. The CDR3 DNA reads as TGTGCCACTACAACCGGGACAGGACTAGCGGGGGGCTACGAGCAGTACTTC. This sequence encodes CATTTGTGLAGGYEQYF.